One and the same sample provided the 23 T cell receptor beta chains below, sequenced in a study of T cell changes during pregnancy in multiple sclerosis. Produced via immunoSEQ multiplex PCR; TCRdb's table is partial and in-frame only. The repertoire includes fewer than 75,000 clones, over 75% of them detected once, and roughly 5.7% sits in the top ten. The sequencing here drew on CD8+ T cells from peripheral blood mononuclear cells, taken before pregnancy. The source of these receptors is a female donor with multiple sclerosis, enrolled in a pregnancy study.

This chain uses TRBV2 with TRBJ2-3, with D possibly matching TRBD2 (5 bases). V was pared by 5 bases and J by 2 bases, with 14 bases between. CDR1 and CDR2 from the germline V gene are SNHLY and FYNNEI. The CDR3 length is 15 residues. The DNA for the CDR3 is TGTGCCAGCAGTCCCGGGGAAGGGATCACAGATACGCAGTATTTT. Translated: CASSPGEGITDTQYF.

The J gene is TRBJ2-7, the V gene TRBV27; TRBD1 agrees at 8 bases. Germline CDR1 MNHEY, CDR2 SMNVEV (reference sequence). With 7 bases clipped from V and 0 bases from J, the junction kept 5 bases outside the gene matches. This CDR3 has 14 amino acids. The CDR3, as DNA: TGTGCCAGCACCCCAGGGGGCAGCTCCTACGAGCAGTACTTC. This gives the protein CASTPGGSSYEQYF.

The V gene is TRBV10-2, the J gene TRBJ2-5; TRBD2 matches 7 bases. CDR1 and CDR2 (germline): WSHSY, SAAADI. The CDR3 has 15 residues. V was clipped by 2 bases and J by 2 bases; unmatched bases: 5. CDR3 in DNA: TGCGCCAGCAGTGAGCCCGGGACTAAACAAGAGACCCAGTACTTC. It specifies CASSEPGTKQETQYF.

The chain joins TRBV6-5 to TRBJ2-3; 8 bases fit TRBD2. The V gene's germline CDR1 is MNHEY and CDR2 SVGAGI. The CDR3 runs to 14 residues. V gave up 5 bases and J gave up 5 bases; unmatched junction bases: 6. CDR3 region: CASSPAGGRDTQYF. Here the CDR3 DNA reads TGTGCCAGCAGTCCTGCGGGGGGCAGAGATACGCAGTATTTT.

As regards this clone: Relative to the germline gene, one junction end is altered; a read error may explain this. The J gene is TRBJ1-3, the V gene TRBV11-2; no clear D gene. The germline gives CDR1 SGHAT, CDR2 FQNNGV. CDR3 length equals 12 residues. The CDR3 DNA is TGTGCCAGCAGCTTAGATGGAGACACCATATATTTT. Protein: CASSLDGDTIYF.

The J gene is TRBJ2-5, the V gene TRBV2; D remains ambiguous. Trimming removed 3 bases at V and 0 bases at J, with 8 bases between. Germline V gene lookup returns CDR1 SNHLY and CDR2 FYNNEI. This CDR3 region has 14 residues. CDR3 protein: CASSDPRNQETQYF. CDR3 in DNA: TGTGCCAGCAGTGATCCGCGAAACCAAGAGACCCAGTACTTC.

V gene TRBV13 combines with J gene TRBJ2-3; TRBD2 agrees at 9 bases. The CDR3 runs 16 residues. CDR1 PRHDT and CDR2 FYEKMQ come from the germline V gene (reference sequence). The junction had 5 bases not matched to a gene; V was cut back by 4 bases and J by 0 bases. CDR3 protein: CASSSPTSGSTDTQYF. CDR3 nucleotide sequence: TGTGCCAGCAGCTCACCGACTAGCGGAAGCACAGATACGCAGTATTTT. The complete variable domain, with remaining parts taken from reference TRBV13 and TRBJ2-3, reads AAGVIQSPRHLIKEKRETATLKCYPIPRHDTVYWYQQGPGQDPQFLISFYEKMQSDKGSIPDRFSAQQFSDYHSELNMSSLELGDSALYFCASSSPTSGSTDTQYFGPGTRLTVL.

This clone was seen a handful of times. In DNA, the CDR3 is TGTGCCAGTTGTACGGGACAGGGCTACGAGCAGTACTTC. Its protein is CASCTGQGYEQYF. V is TRBV13 and J is TRBJ2-7; TRBD1 matches at 9 bases. The trim removed 9 bases at V and 3 bases at J, leaving 6 bases unmatched. The V gene's germline CDR1 is PRHDT and CDR2 FYEKMQ (reference sequence). The CDR3 length is 13 residues.

The chain recombines TRBV5-4 with TRBJ2-6; 10 bases fit TRBD2. Germline CDR1 SGHNT, CDR2 YYREEE (reference sequence). V shed 4 bases and J 3 bases; nucleotides not matched to a gene: 13. The CDR3 sequence is 19 residues long. The CDR3 region has the DNA TGTGCCAGCAGCGGCCCTTTAGCGGGGGGCAGGGGTGGGGCCAACGTCCTGACTTTC. Translated: CASSGPLAGGRGGANVLTF.

This chain joins TRBV5-8 and TRBJ1-2; no firm D call. V was cut by 7 bases and J by 5 bases, with 12 bases left in between. This CDR3 has 12 amino acids. Germline CDR1 is SGHTS and CDR2 is YDEGEE. The CDR3 coding sequence is TGTGCCAGCGGGGAGTTTTCTTATGGCTACACCTTC. This encodes CASGEFSYGYTF.

This clone was seen only a few times. The chain recombines TRBV6-6 with TRBJ1-1, with D hard to call. CDR1 and CDR2 from the germline V gene are MNHNY and SVGAGI (reference sequence). The CDR3 totals 15 residues. Trimming took off 6 bases at V and 0 bases at J, with 14 bases between the two ends. This CDR3 is CASRDVSGMNTEAFF. CDR3 DNA: TGTGCCAGCAGGGATGTTTCCGGGATGAACACTGAAGCTTTCTTT.

CDR3 loop: CASSRTGSETQYF. The DNA of the CDR3 is TGTGCCAGCAGTCGGACAGGCTCAGAGACCCAGTACTTC. The chain links TRBV28 to TRBJ2-5, with 7 bases matching TRBD1. After removal of 5 bases from V and 4 bases from J, the junction contained 4 bases not matched to a gene. Germline CDR1 and CDR2: MDHEN and SYDVKM. The CDR3 consists of 13 residues.

V usage is TRBV9 and J usage is TRBJ1-2; D is unresolved. The V and J ends lost 4 bases and 2 bases respectively, with 18 bases between them. This CDR3 is 16 amino acids long. In germline, CDR1 is SGDLS, CDR2 YYNGEE. CDR3 in amino acids: CASSSTPQAPNYGYTF. CDR3 DNA sequence: TGTGCCAGCAGCTCCACTCCGCAGGCACCCAACTATGGCTACACCTTC.

The chain joins TRBV6-4 to TRBJ1-2; 7 bases agree with TRBD1. CDR1 is MRHNA and CDR2 is SNTAGT in the germline V gene. The CDR3 sequence is 15 residues long. J lost 4 bases, V lost 3 bases, and 8 bases had no gene match. CDR3: CASSENEGAGYGYTF. CDR3 nucleotides: TGTGCCAGCAGTGAAAACGAGGGGGCTGGCTATGGCTACACCTTC.

V is TRBV7-6 and J is TRBJ2-7; a weak D match, TRBD2 (6 bases). The CDR3 length is 12 residues. Trimming left V 2 bases short and J 5 bases short, with 7 bases between. Germline loops: CDR1 SGHVS, CDR2 FNYEAQ. For the CDR3, the DNA is TGTGCCAGCAGCTTATGGGGGGACGAGCAGTACTTC. Amino acid sequence: CASSLWGDEQYF.

V gene TRBV5-1 combines with J gene TRBJ1-2; 10 bases agree with TRBD1. The length of the CDR3 is 15 residues. V lost 4 bases to trimming and J lost 8 bases; unmatched junction nucleotides: 11. Per the germline V gene, CDR1 is SGHRS and CDR2 is YFSETQ. CDR3 sequence: CASSIDVGTGDGYTF. In DNA form, the CDR3 reads TGCGCCAGCAGCATTGACGTCGGGACAGGGGACGGCTACACCTTC.

The J gene is TRBJ2-1, the V gene TRBV27; perhaps TRBD2 as D (7 bases). The V gene's germline CDR1 is MNHEY and CDR2 SMNVEV (reference sequence). CDR3 size: 15 residues. Trimming pared 5 bases from V and 0 bases from J, leaving 11 bases between. The CDR3 coding sequence is TGTGCCAGCAGTCACAGGGAGGGCTCCTACAATGAGCAGTTCTTC. Encoded protein: CASSHREGSYNEQFF.

The CDR3 nucleotides read TGTGCCAGCAGCCCCGCCTCAGTCATGAACACTGAAGCTTTCTTT. Amino acids: CASSPASVMNTEAFF. The chain combines TRBV5-4 with TRBJ1-1; the D is unclear. With 4 bases removed from V and 0 bases from J, the gap between germline ends came to 13 bases. CDR3 size: 15 residues. Germline V gene lookup returns CDR1 SGHNT and CDR2 YYREEE (reference sequence).

Turning to this clone: Other DNA sequences in the same sample also yield this CDR3. This chain links TRBV4-1 with TRBJ2-7, with 8 bases aligning to TRBD1. This CDR3 has 15 residues. The V gene's germline CDR1 is MGHRA and CDR2 YSYEKL. V dropped 3 bases and J dropped 4; count of bases not matched to a gene: 8. Here the CDR3 DNA reads TGCGCCAGCAGCCAGGAGAGACAGGGGACATACGAGCAGTACTTC. Translation gives CASSQERQGTYEQYF.

The DNA of the CDR3 is TGTGCCTGGAGTGCGGGACAGGTGATAGAGACCCAGTACTTC. It yields the protein CAWSAGQVIETQYF. The chain links TRBV30 to TRBJ2-5; 8 positions agree with TRBD1. With V trimmed by 1 base and J by 4 bases, 5 bases remained unmatched. This CDR3 comprises 14 residues. Germline V gene sequence: CDR1 GTSNPN, CDR2 SVGIG (reference sequence).

The J gene is TRBJ1-5, the V gene TRBV27, with TRBD1 identical over 7 bases. This CDR3 region has 18 residues. CDR1 and CDR2 from the germline V gene are MNHEY and SMNVEV (reference sequence). After removal of 2 bases from V and 11 bases from J, the junction contained 21 bases not matched to a gene. CDR3 sequence reads: CASSLNFPGGYVGRTQHF. CDR3 coding DNA: TGTGCCAGCAGTTTAAATTTCCCAGGGGGTTATGTGGGGCGGACCCAGCATTTT.

The gene calls are TRBV9 and TRBJ2-1; 10 bases are shared with TRBD2. Losses at the gene ends were 3 bases for V and 5 bases for J; bases not matched to a gene: 5. The CDR3 runs 15 residues. Germline values: CDR1 SGDLS, CDR2 YYNGEE. The CDR3 here is CASSGSGGPNNEQFF. The CDR3, as DNA: TGTGCCAGCAGCGGTAGCGGGGGGCCAAACAATGAGCAGTTCTTC. The full variable domain, completed using reference TRBV9 and TRBJ2-1, is DSGVTQTPKHLITATGQRVTLRCSPRSGDLSVYWYQQSLDQGLQFLIQYYNGEERAKGNILERFSAQQFPDLHSELNLSSLELGDSALYFCASSGSGGPNNEQFFGPGTRLTVL.

The chain uses TRBV5-8 and TRBJ1-5, with a tentative D call TRBD1 (6 bases). CDR3 size: 15 residues. Trimming removed 7 bases from V and 4 bases from J, with 18 bases in between. Looked up from germline, CDR1 is SGHTS and CDR2 is YDEGEE. CDR3 sequence (DNA): TGTGCCAGCGCTGAATTCCAGGGGTGGAATCAGCCCCAGCATTTT. Its protein is CASAEFQGWNQPQHF. Full variable domain (remainder filled in from reference TRBV5-8 and TRBJ1-5): EAGVTQSPTHLIKTRGQQATLRCSPISGHTSVYWYQQALGLGLQFLLWYDEGEERNRGNFPPRFSGRQFPNYSSELNVNALELEDSALYLCASAEFQGWNQPQHFGDGTRLSIL.